Described below is a single TCR beta chain sequence and its context. Antigen: not known. CDR3 length: 13 amino acids. V was trimmed by 5 bases and J by 5 bases, leaving 12 bases between them. The germline V gene has CDR1 SGHNT and CDR2 YENEEA. This specimen belongs to a study of T cell repertoires in cytomegalovirus infection. Whole-study findings and limits: CMV-specific TCR beta clonotypes restricted by HLA-C dominated the ex vivo response.

TCRdb redid the calling of the reads with MiXCR, one entry per CDR3 protein. The top ten clones hold approximately 8.2% of a sample with some 600,000 distinct CDR3 sequences, roughly a quarter of them seen once. This receptor was taken from a human donor in good health (CMV status not recorded). Some clones in this sample may be carry-over from other donors' samples. V is TRBV11-3 and J is TRBJ1-1; tentative D call: TRBD1 (5 bases). Input material: CD8+ T cells from PBMCs. CDR3 residues: CASSRFTGTEAFF. The CDR3, as DNA: TGTGCCAGCAGCCGCTTTACAGGAACTGAAGCTTTCTTT.